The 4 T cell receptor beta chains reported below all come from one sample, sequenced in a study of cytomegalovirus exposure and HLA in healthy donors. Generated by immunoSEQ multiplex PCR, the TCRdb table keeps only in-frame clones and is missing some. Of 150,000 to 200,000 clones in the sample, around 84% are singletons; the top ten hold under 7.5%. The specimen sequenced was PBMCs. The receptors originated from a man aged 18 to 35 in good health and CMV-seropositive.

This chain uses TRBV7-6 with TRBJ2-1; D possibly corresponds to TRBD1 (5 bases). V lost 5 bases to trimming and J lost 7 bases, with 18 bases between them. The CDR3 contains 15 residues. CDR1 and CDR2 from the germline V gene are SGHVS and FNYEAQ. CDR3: CASSPALMAGNEQFF. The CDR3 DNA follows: TGTGCCAGCAGCCCCGCATTAATGGCAGGGAATGAGCAGTTCTTC.

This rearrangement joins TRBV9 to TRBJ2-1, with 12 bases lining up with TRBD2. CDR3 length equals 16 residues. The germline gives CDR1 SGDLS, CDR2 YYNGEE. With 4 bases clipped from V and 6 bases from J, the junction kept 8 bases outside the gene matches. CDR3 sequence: CASSPRLAGVANEQFF. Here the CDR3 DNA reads TGTGCCAGCAGCCCACGACTAGCGGGAGTAGCCAATGAGCAGTTCTTC.

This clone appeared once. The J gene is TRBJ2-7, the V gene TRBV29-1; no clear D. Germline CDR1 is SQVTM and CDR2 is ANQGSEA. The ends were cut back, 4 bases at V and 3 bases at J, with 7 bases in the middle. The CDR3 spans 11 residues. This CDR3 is CSVAYSYEQYF. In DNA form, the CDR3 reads TGCAGCGTTGCCTACAGCTACGAGCAGTACTTC.

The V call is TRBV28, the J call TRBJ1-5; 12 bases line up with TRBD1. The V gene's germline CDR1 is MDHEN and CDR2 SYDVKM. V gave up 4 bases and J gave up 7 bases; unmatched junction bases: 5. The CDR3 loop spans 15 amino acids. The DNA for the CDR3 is TGTGCCAGCAGTTCCTTAGGGACAGGGGGCCAGCCCCAGCATTTT. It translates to CASSSLGTGGQPQHF.